A selection of T cell receptor beta chains follows, all from one sample in a study of shared clonotypes between healthy human individuals. Using immunoSEQ multiplex PCR, the repertoire was profiled, and TCRdb retains in-frame clones only, with some absent. The sample records around 1.4 million clones, approximately 98.5% being singletons. The specimen sequenced was naive CD4+ T cells sorted from blood. The origin of the receptors is a man aged 25 to 40 in good health. Both conserved end residues are part of each CDR3. Fields, in order: CDR3 protein, V gene, J gene.

CDR3: CASSPRGGTGVTSGANVLTF
V: TRBV18
J: TRBJ2-6

CDR3: CASSQEVGGGGETQYF
V: TRBV4-2
J: TRBJ2-5

CDR3: CASSIYSNEQFF
V: TRBV18
J: TRBJ2-1

CDR3: CASSPATGGGNTIYF
V: TRBV18
J: TRBJ1-3

CDR3: CASSVGSANYGYTF
V: TRBV9
J: TRBJ1-2

CDR3: CASSQLADSYEQYF
V: TRBV11-3
J: TRBJ2-7

CDR3: CASSEAGANTGELFF
V: TRBV25-1
J: TRBJ2-2

CDR3: CASSLGIGKETQYF
V: TRBV7-9
J: TRBJ2-5

CDR3: CASSPSGSSSYEQYF
V: TRBV11-2
J: TRBJ2-7

CDR3: CASSPLPPAGGDSGANVLTF
V: TRBV18
J: TRBJ2-6

CDR3: CASSPLRVYNEQFF
V: TRBV11-2
J: TRBJ2-1

CDR3: CASSPRQAQYF
V: TRBV7-9
J: TRBJ2-3

CDR3: CASSVEAEGWHSPRTEAFF
V: TRBV9
J: TRBJ1-1

CDR3: CASSALSGVINQPQHF
V: TRBV6-1
J: TRBJ1-5

CDR3: CASSRDRAPYEQYF
V: TRBV6-5
J: TRBJ2-7

CDR3: CASSRGGDTEAFF
V: TRBV6-1
J: TRBJ1-1

CDR3: CASSYVGTGTYEQYF
V: TRBV6-5
J: TRBJ2-7

CDR3: CASSSSRGPGDEQFF
V: TRBV7-9
J: TRBJ2-1

CDR3: CASSLGGGRRSNYGYTF
V: TRBV7-2
J: TRBJ1-2

CDR3: CASSESVSEQYF
V: TRBV6-1
J: TRBJ2-7

CDR3: CASSLGGLAGMYNEQFF
V: TRBV7-9
J: TRBJ2-1

CDR3: CASSWQGRITGELFF
V: TRBV28
J: TRBJ2-2

CDR3: CAISDLAGGISYNEQFF
V: TRBV10-3
J: TRBJ2-1

CDR3: CASSEQGFGDTQYF
V: TRBV2
J: TRBJ2-3

CDR3: CASSSKKTSGKSSYNEQFF
V: TRBV7-9
J: TRBJ2-1

CDR3: CASSQRGAGELFF
V: TRBV7-9
J: TRBJ2-2

CDR3: CASSLRLTGYEQYF
V: TRBV13
J: TRBJ2-7

CDR3: CASSAQDEYEQYF
V: TRBV7-9
J: TRBJ2-7

CDR3: CAWRRGLAGVPNNPNEQFF
V: TRBV30
J: TRBJ2-1

CDR3: CASSLVSASLNTEAFF
V: TRBV5-1
J: TRBJ1-1

CDR3: CASRPGGTEAFF
V: TRBV7-9
J: TRBJ1-1

CDR3: CASSPPGGGSSYNEQFF
V: TRBV9
J: TRBJ2-1

CDR3: CASSRPGLAGGEQYF
V: TRBV7-9
J: TRBJ2-7

CDR3: CASSEGVRQPQHF
V: TRBV6-1
J: TRBJ1-5

CDR3: CASSDYYSGSPFF
V: TRBV10-1
J: TRBJ2-1

CDR3: CASGTTTGGRYTGELFF
V: TRBV12-5
J: TRBJ2-2

CDR3: CASSFTGADTQYF
V: TRBV7-9
J: TRBJ2-3

CDR3: CSVRYRVSDTEAFF
V: TRBV29-1
J: TRBJ1-1

CDR3: CASSTGTGFTNNEQFF
V: TRBV7-2
J: TRBJ2-1

CDR3: CASSPLGSSYNEQFF
V: TRBV11-2
J: TRBJ2-1

CDR3: CASSSGTGTQGWFF
V: TRBV11-2
J: TRBJ2-1

CDR3: CASSRDRVDEQFF
V: TRBV5-4
J: TRBJ2-1

CDR3: CATSRTSGARNQPQHF
V: TRBV15
J: TRBJ1-5

CDR3: CASSLGGLAGAEQYF
V: TRBV5-4
J: TRBJ2-7

CDR3: CASTGLYEQYF
V: TRBV25-1
J: TRBJ2-7

CDR3: CASSPRGAGAHEQYF
V: TRBV7-8
J: TRBJ2-7

CDR3: CASSLSGSTDTQYF
V: TRBV27
J: TRBJ2-3

CDR3: CASSSLTGPPGNTIYF
V: TRBV5-6
J: TRBJ1-3

CDR3: CSGLAGGETQYF
V: TRBV29-1
J: TRBJ2-5

CDR3: CASSGLAWGNIQYF
V: TRBV19
J: TRBJ2-4

CDR3: CASSPETGRLGGYTF
V: TRBV7-9
J: TRBJ1-2

CDR3: CAWSVRVSGNTIYF
V: TRBV30
J: TRBJ1-3

CDR3: CASSSGVLQETQYF
V: TRBV5-4
J: TRBJ2-5

CDR3: CASRPGLAGGGRQYF
V: TRBV5-4
J: TRBJ2-7

CDR3: CASSSLEALTGYEQYF
V: TRBV28
J: TRBJ2-7

CDR3: CASSLDHTGELFF
V: TRBV5-1
J: TRBJ2-2

CDR3: CSVRTSGSYEQYF
V: TRBV29-1
J: TRBJ2-7

CDR3: CSVEGQGARRNTEAFF
V: TRBV29-1
J: TRBJ1-1

CDR3: CASSPRLATGELFF
V: TRBV11-2
J: TRBJ2-2